What follows are 6 T cell receptor beta chains derived from one specimen sequenced in a study of CD8+CD57+ T cells in acquired aplastic anemia. Genomic DNA was employed as the template in profiling TCR beta VDJ and CDR3. TCRdb analysed the reads with MiXCR anew, one entry per CDR3 protein. Counted here are about 160,000 distinct CDR3 sequences, around 48% occurring once; the ten biggest clones make up approximately 2.9%. Sequencing was done on patients that had shown CD8+CD57+ cell expansion by flow cytometry. The specimen sequenced was sorted CD4+, CD8+, or CD8+CD57+ T cells (not recorded which) from PBMCs. The receptors were sampled from a human donor with aplastic anemia.

The gene calls are TRBV2 and TRBJ2-3, with TRBD1 identical over 7 bases. The CDR3 runs 13 residues. Trimming took 6 bases from V and 0 from J; bases not matched to a gene: 0. Germline V lookup: CDR1 SNHLY, CDR2 FYNNEI. CDR3 in DNA: TGTGCCAGCAGGACAGGGAGCACAGATACGCAGTATTTT. Protein product: CASRTGSTDTQYF.

This clonotype was found many times. This sequence joins TRBV2 and TRBJ2-5; D gene uncertain. V was trimmed by 5 bases and J by 3 bases, leaving 7 bases between them. The CDR3 has 12 residues. Germline assignment: CDR1 SNHLY and CDR2 FYNNEI. This chain's CDR3 is CASSRVEETQYF. Written as DNA, the CDR3 is TGTGCCAGCAGTCGAGTTGAAGAGACCCAGTACTTC.

The chain links TRBV14 to TRBJ1-1; a weak D match, TRBD1 (6 bases). This CDR3 has 17 amino acids. Germline loops: CDR1 SGHDN, CDR2 FVKESK. V was pared by 2 bases and J by 5 bases, with 21 bases between. CDR3: CASSQPGKGGRLTEAFF. DNA of the CDR3: TGTGCCAGCAGCCAACCGGGCAAGGGGGGCAGGTTGACTGAAGCTTTCTTT.

This rearrangement joins TRBV9 to TRBJ2-5; D remains ambiguous. V shed 3 bases and J shed 9 bases, with 3 bases lying between them. Germline assignment: CDR1 SGDLS and CDR2 YYNGEE. The CDR3 totals 9 residues. The CDR3 DNA reads TGTGCCAGCAGCGCACCCCAGTACTTC. Translation gives CASSAPQYF.

This clonotype was observed a handful of times. V and J are TRBV7-9 and TRBJ1-5; D gene uncertain. Germline V gene sequence: CDR1 SEHNR, CDR2 FQNEAQ (reference sequence). The CDR3 extends over 15 amino acids. V lost 3 bases to trimming and J lost 0 bases, with 9 bases between them. Written as DNA, the CDR3 is TGTGCCAGCAGCTTGTCAGGTGATAGCAATCAGCCCCAGCATTTT. The encoded protein is CASSLSGDSNQPQHF. The full variable domain, rest sourced from reference TRBV7-9 and TRBJ1-5, is DTGVSQNPRHKITKRGQNVTFRCDPISEHNRLYWYRQTLGQGPEFLTYFQNEAQLEKSRLLSDRFSAERPKGSFSTLEIQRTEQGDSAMYLCASSLSGDSNQPQHFGDGTRLSIL.

This clonotype was found many times. The chain carries TRBV5-1 and TRBJ2-6, with D possibly matching TRBD1 (5 bases). The CDR3 covers 18 residues. Trimming took 1 base from V and 2 from J, leaving 16 bases between them. Germline CDR1 and CDR2: SGHRS and YFSETQ. Here the CDR3 reads CASSLLEQTATGANVLTF. DNA of the CDR3: TGCGCCAGCAGCTTGTTGGAACAGACAGCAACTGGGGCCAACGTCCTGACTTTC.